This T cell receptor beta chain was observed in a study of T cells after yellow fever vaccination. Study observations and caveats: CD4 and CD8 compartments shared a small share of clonotypes, likely from convergent recombination. In post-booster samples, most primary-vaccination clones reappeared (about 97% CD4, 88% CD8).

TCRdb ran MiXCR on the 5' RACE reads and lists one entry per CDR3 protein. The sample has approximately 340,000 distinct CDR3 sequences, 7.5% to 9% seen once. The CDR3 loop spans 14 amino acids. CDR1 KGHSH and CDR2 LQKENI come from the germline V gene. Trimming cost V 5 bases and J 0 bases, with 7 bases left between them. This clonotype was observed a handful of times. Its antigen is unidentified. V usage is TRBV18 and J usage is TRBJ2-2; no definite D call. Sequencing was performed on PBMCs, taken on the day of the first yellow fever vaccination. The source is a man younger than 35 who received the YFV17D yellow fever vaccine. The CDR3, as DNA: TGTGCCAGCTCAGACATCCCGAACACCGGGGAGCTGTTTTTT. Translated: CASSDIPNTGELFF.